These 20 T cell receptor beta chains originate from one sample sequenced in a study of response to subunit inactivated influenza vaccine. TCRdb reanalysed the RT-PCR reads using MiXCR and keeps one entry per CDR3 protein. The profile covers hundreds of thousands of distinct CDR3 sequences, with roughly 14% appearing a single time and 11% taken by the ten largest. The sample here was PBMCs from blood, taken approximately 13 days after vaccination. These receptors came from a man aged 50 or older who received an inactivated influenza vaccine.

The chain recombines TRBV3-1 with TRBJ2-1; D remains ambiguous. CDR3 size: 19 residues. Germline V gene lookup returns CDR1 LGHDT and CDR2 YNNKEL (reference sequence). V was clipped by 0 bases and J by 11 bases, with 29 bases between them. The CDR3 nucleotides read TGTGCCAGCAGCCAAGATCCTCCGAGCTATGGAGTAGGATATCTAAAGCAGTTCTTC. It specifies CASSQDPPSYGVGYLKQFF.

The rearrangement joins TRBV5-1 to TRBJ2-3; D is unresolved. This CDR3 is built from 13 residues. Germline assignment: CDR1 SGHRS and CDR2 YFSETQ. The V and J ends lost 4 bases and 3 bases respectively, with 9 bases between them. The CDR3 sequence is CASSRPPTDTQYF. In nucleotides, the CDR3 is TGCGCCAGCAGCCGACCACCGACAGATACGCAGTATTTT.

CDR3 loop: CASSTRGAGEKLFF. The CDR3 nucleotides are TGCGCCAGCAGTACCAGGGGGGCGGGTGAAAAACTGTTTTTT. The rearrangement joins TRBV5-1 to TRBJ1-4; 7 bases fit TRBD1. Germline lookup yields CDR1 SGHRS and CDR2 YFSETQ. The CDR3 sequence is 14 residues long. After removal of 5 bases from V and 7 bases from J, the junction contained 8 bases not matched to a gene.

This clonotype has a count of ten or more. This chain uses TRBV12-3 or TRBV12-4 with TRBJ1-2; the match to TRBD1 covers 7 bases. J gave up 2 bases and V 5 bases, and 5 bases lay outside the gene matches. The CDR3 totals 14 residues. The CDR3 sequence is CASSPLTGNYGYTF. The CDR3 DNA reads TGTGCCAGCAGTCCACTGACAGGGAACTATGGCTACACCTTC.

This clonotype was recorded at least ten times. The chain employs TRBV20-1 and TRBJ2-3; 11 bases align to TRBD2. CDR1 and CDR2 from the germline V gene are DFQATT and SNEGSKA (reference sequence). The CDR3 extends over 15 amino acids. V lost 5 bases, J lost 0 bases, and 4 bases stayed unmatched. The CDR3 is CSALRLAGSTDTQYF. CDR3 bases: TGCAGTGCTTTGAGACTAGCGGGGAGCACAGATACGCAGTATTTT.

V and J are TRBV12-3 or TRBV12-4 and TRBJ1-5, with a tentative D call TRBD1 (6 bases). The V gene lost 3 bases and the J gene lost 6 bases, with 9 bases spanning the gap. This CDR3 comprises 13 residues. Here the CDR3 reads CASSLDSFQPQHF. CDR3 sequence (DNA): TGTGCCAGCAGTTTGGACAGTTTTCAGCCCCAGCATTTT.

In nucleotides, the CDR3 is TGCAGCGTTCAACTGAATTCCTACAATGAGCAGTTCTTC. Its translation: CSVQLNSYNEQFF. This chain joins TRBV29-1 and TRBJ2-1; D ambiguous. CDR1 and CDR2 from the germline V gene are SQVTM and ANQGSEA. This CDR3 has 13 amino acids. Trimming took off 5 bases at V and 1 base at J, with 9 bases between the two ends.

CDR3 amino acids: CASSFAGANTEAFF. The DNA of the CDR3 is TGTGCCAGCAGTTTCGCGGGCGCTAACACTGAAGCTTTCTTT. The V gene is TRBV27, the J gene TRBJ1-1; no definite D call. CDR1 and CDR2 from the germline V gene are MNHEY and SMNVEV (reference sequence). CDR3 length: 14 amino acids. The germline V and J ends were trimmed by 3 bases and 2 bases, with 10 bases remaining between them.

The chain carries TRBV20-1 and TRBJ2-7, with 10 bases that match TRBD2. V lost 6 bases to trimming and J lost 4 bases; unmatched junction nucleotides: 12. This CDR3 is 15 amino acids long. Germline CDR1 reads DFQATT; CDR2 reads SNEGSKA (reference sequence). CDR3 residues: CSATSGGALSYEQYF. CDR3 coding DNA: TGCAGTGCAACGAGCGGGGGGGCTTTGTCTTACGAGCAGTACTTC.

This clonotype has ten or more counts. The CDR3: CAIGARDGQETQYF. Here the CDR3 DNA reads TGTGCCATCGGAGCCAGGGATGGGCAAGAGACCCAGTACTTC. This chain joins TRBV24-1 and TRBJ2-5; D may be TRBD1 (5 bases). V lost 11 bases and J lost 2, with 17 bases in between. The CDR3 is 14 amino acids. CDR1 is KGHDR and CDR2 is SFDVKD in the germline V gene.

The sample holds a few counts of this clonotype. This chain uses TRBV27 with TRBJ2-7, with D perhaps being TRBD1 or TRBD2 (6 bases each). V was clipped by 8 bases and J by 6 bases, with 23 bases between them. The germline V gene has CDR1 MNHEY and CDR2 SMNVEV (reference sequence). The CDR3 runs to 15 residues. CDR3 sequence (DNA): TGTGCCAGCTGCCCCTTCCCAACAGGGAGGAGCGAGCAGTACTTC. It codes for CASCPFPTGRSEQYF.

The gene calls are TRBV4-3 and TRBJ2-3; perhaps TRBD2 as D (6 bases). V was trimmed by 6 bases and J by 4 bases, leaving 14 bases between them. The CDR3 contains 14 residues. The V gene's germline CDR1 is LGHNA and CDR2 YSLEER. The CDR3 here is CASRLTGGADTQYF. The CDR3 bases are TGCGCCAGCAGGCTGACCGGGGGAGCAGATACGCAGTATTTT.

This clonotype was observed many times. The CDR3 DNA follows: TGTGCCAGCAGCTTCGGGCCGCTCACCTCCTACAATGAGCAGTTCTTC. Residues: CASSFGPLTSYNEQFF. The chain combines TRBV11-2 with TRBJ2-1; D remains ambiguous. Germline V lookup: CDR1 SGHAT, CDR2 FQNNGV. Trimming pared 3 bases from V and 0 bases from J, leaving 12 bases between. The CDR3 contains 16 residues.

This chain uses TRBV7-2 with TRBJ2-7, with TRBD2 matching over 12 bases. The V and J ends lost 0 bases and 1 base, in that order; junction bases with no gene match: 1. CDR3 length equals 16 residues. Germline CDR1 is SGHTA and CDR2 is FQGNSA. In DNA form, the CDR3 reads TGTGCCAGCAGCTTAGCACTAGCGGGGGGATCCTACGAGCAGTACTTC. This codes for CASSLALAGGSYEQYF.

There are many counts of this clonotype. V is TRBV5-1 and J is TRBJ1-6, with D perhaps TRBD1 (5 bases). V gave up 0 bases and J gave up 10 bases, with 11 bases separating them. Germline CDR1 reads SGHRS; CDR2 reads YFSETQ. CDR3 size: 14 residues. For the CDR3, the DNA is TGCGCCAGCAGCTTGGTAGGGGCTGGGTCACCCCTCCACTTT. Its protein is CASSLVGAGSPLHF.

The chain uses TRBV6-1 and TRBJ1-5; D is unclear. This CDR3 contains 13 residues. Trimming removed 5 bases from V and 3 bases from J, with 8 bases in between. CDR1 and CDR2 (germline): MNHNS, SASEGT. DNA for the CDR3: TGTGCCAGCAGTCTGGAGGCCAATCAGCCCCAGCATTTT. It codes for CASSLEANQPQHF.

This clonotype was observed at least ten times. V usage is TRBV5-5 and J usage is TRBJ2-1; D not certain. Trimming took off 2 bases at V and 6 bases at J, with 9 bases between the two ends. The length of the CDR3 is 13 residues. Germline V gene data show CDR1 as SGHKS and CDR2 as YYEKEE (reference sequence). The DNA for the CDR3 is TGTGCCAGCAGCTTACGGCAGGCCAATGAGCAGTTCTTC. Translating gives CASSLRQANEQFF.

CDR3 region: CASSGLGQGASEQFF. In DNA form, the CDR3 reads TGTGCCAGCAGTGGGCTGGGACAGGGGGCGTCTGAGCAGTTCTTC. V usage is TRBV25-1 and J usage is TRBJ2-1; 12 bases line up with TRBD1. With V trimmed by 4 bases and J by 9 bases, 7 bases remained unmatched. Germline V lookup: CDR1 MGHDK, CDR2 SYGVNS. The CDR3 sequence is 15 residues long. The complete variable domain, with remaining parts taken from reference TRBV25-1 and TRBJ2-1, reads EADIYQTPRYLVIGTGKKITLECSQTMGHDKMYWYQQDPGMELHLIHYSYGVNSTEKGDLSSESTVSRIRTEHFPLTLESARPSHTSQYLCASSGLGQGASEQFFGPGTRLTVL.

This clonotype was counted many times. The chain links TRBV4-1 to TRBJ2-5; 10 positions agree with TRBD1. In germline, CDR1 is MGHRA, CDR2 YSYEKL. The length of the CDR3 is 15 residues. Trimming at V came to 4 bases and at J to 4 bases, leaving 6 bases not matched to a gene. CDR3 in amino acids: CASSPQGQGVETQYF. The CDR3 coding sequence is TGCGCCAGCAGCCCTCAAGGACAGGGGGTAGAGACCCAGTACTTC.

The chain is built from TRBV6-5 and TRBJ1-5; weak D call: TRBD1 (5 bases). Germline-derived CDR1 and CDR2 are MNHEY and SVGAGI. Deletions cut 2 bases from V and 15 bases from J, with 14 bases between. The CDR3 contains 12 residues. CDR3 DNA: TGTGCCAGCAGTTACGGGGGAGACTCCCTGCATTTT. It translates to CASSYGGDSLHF.